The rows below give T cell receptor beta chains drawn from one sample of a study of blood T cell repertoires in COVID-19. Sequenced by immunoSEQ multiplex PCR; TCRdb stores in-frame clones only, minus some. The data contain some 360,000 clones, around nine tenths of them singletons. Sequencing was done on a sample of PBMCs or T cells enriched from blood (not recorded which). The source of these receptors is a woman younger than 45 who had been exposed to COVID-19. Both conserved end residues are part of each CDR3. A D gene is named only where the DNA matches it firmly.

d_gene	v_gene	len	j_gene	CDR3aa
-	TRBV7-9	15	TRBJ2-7	CASSPPGSGVREQYF
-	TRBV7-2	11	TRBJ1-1	CASSFRGEAFF
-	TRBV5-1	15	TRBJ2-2	CASSLRLEAAGELFF
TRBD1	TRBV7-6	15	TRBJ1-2	CASSLARQGGYGYTF
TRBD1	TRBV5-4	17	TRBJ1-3	CASSIGQGASSGNTIYF
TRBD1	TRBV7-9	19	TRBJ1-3	CASSLINVGQGAKGNTIYF
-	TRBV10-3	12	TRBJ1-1	CAISESVGDAFF
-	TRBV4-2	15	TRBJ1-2	CASSPRLHSGYGYTF
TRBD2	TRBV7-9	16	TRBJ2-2	CASSLADSLATGELFF
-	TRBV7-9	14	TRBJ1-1	CASSLEGLNTEAFF
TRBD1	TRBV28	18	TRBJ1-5	CASSSSRDRISSNQPQHF
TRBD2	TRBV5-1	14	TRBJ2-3	CASTGGLNTDTQYF
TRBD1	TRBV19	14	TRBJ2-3	CASRPQGATDTQYF
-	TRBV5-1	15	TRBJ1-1	CASSPTGGMNTEAFF
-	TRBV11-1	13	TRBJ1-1	CASSLRGFAEAFF
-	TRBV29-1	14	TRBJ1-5	CSVLGGEGDQPQHF
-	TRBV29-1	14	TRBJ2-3	CSVERGRYSDTQYF
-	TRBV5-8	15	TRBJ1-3	CASTMAGWAGNTIYF
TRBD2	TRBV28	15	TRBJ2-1	CASSGGGLAGEEQFF
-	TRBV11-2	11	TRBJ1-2	CASSVGGGYTF
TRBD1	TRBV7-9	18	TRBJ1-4	CASSLPKDTGATNEKLFF
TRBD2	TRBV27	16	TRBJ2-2	CASSLSSGGNTGELFF
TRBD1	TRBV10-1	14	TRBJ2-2	CASRRDSNTGELFF
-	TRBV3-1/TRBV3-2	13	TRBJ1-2	CASRSGGNYGYTF